A selection of T cell receptor beta chains follows, all from one sample in a study of CD8+CD57+ T cells in acquired aplastic anemia. TCRdb reanalysed the reads using MiXCR and keeps one entry per CDR3 protein. This table holds about 160,000 distinct CDR3 sequences, about 50% found once. Input material: sorted CD4+, CD8+, or CD8+CD57+ T cells (not recorded which) from PBMCs. The origin of the receptors is a human donor with aplastic anemia. Each CDR3 is given with its conserved first and last residue. The order of the fields is clone size, D gene, J gene, V gene, CDR3 DNA, CDR3 protein. D genes are given only for firm matches. Clone size is given for some rows only: seen once, a few or many times, or a class if the clone is expanded.

abundance: many
d_gene: -
j_gene: TRBJ2-3
v_gene: TRBV7-6
CDR3nt: TGTGCCAGCAGCTTAGCTCGGGGGGCGGTCCCCCTAGTCACAGATACGCAGTATTTT
CDR3aa: CASSLARGAVPLVTDTQYF

abundance: many
d_gene: -
j_gene: TRBJ1-2
v_gene: TRBV7-2
CDR3nt: TGTGCCAGCAGCTTAGATACGTCCTATGGCTACACCTTC
CDR3aa: CASSLDTSYGYTF

abundance: -
d_gene: TRBD1
j_gene: TRBJ1-2
v_gene: TRBV19
CDR3nt: TGTGCCAGTTACGATAGGACAGGGGATAACTATGGCTACACCTTC
CDR3aa: CASYDRTGDNYGYTF

abundance: many
d_gene: -
j_gene: TRBJ1-1
v_gene: TRBV6-1
CDR3nt: TGTGCCAGCAGTGCTAGTTCAGTGCTCAGGGTGGCTGAAGCTTTCTTT
CDR3aa: CASSASSVLRVAEAFF

abundance: -
d_gene: -
j_gene: TRBJ1-1
v_gene: TRBV29-1
CDR3nt: TGCAGCGTTGCGTTGCTTGCAGACAACACTGAAGCTTTCTTT
CDR3aa: CSVALLADNTEAFF

abundance: -
d_gene: -
j_gene: TRBJ2-7
v_gene: TRBV7-9
CDR3nt: TGTGCCGTCGGGGGCGAGCAGTACTTC
CDR3aa: CAVGGEQYF

abundance: many
d_gene: TRBD2
j_gene: TRBJ2-7
v_gene: TRBV29-1
CDR3nt: TGCAGCGTGGACAGGGAGCTAGCGGGAGGCTACGAGCAGTACTTC
CDR3aa: CSVDRELAGGYEQYF

abundance: -
d_gene: TRBD1
j_gene: TRBJ1-2
v_gene: TRBV24-1
CDR3nt: TGTGCCACCAGTGATACAGGGGGCGATGGCTACACCTTC
CDR3aa: CATSDTGGDGYTF

abundance: -
d_gene: -
j_gene: TRBJ2-5
v_gene: TRBV2
CDR3nt: TGTGCCAGCAGTGACAGTCGTTTCGGGCCCAAAGAGACCCAGTACTTC
CDR3aa: CASSDSRFGPKETQYF

abundance: -
d_gene: TRBD2
j_gene: TRBJ2-1
v_gene: TRBV20-1
CDR3nt: TGCAGTGCTAGAGACCATAGCGGGGAGCAGTTCTTC
CDR3aa: CSARDHSGEQFF

abundance: few
d_gene: -
j_gene: TRBJ2-1
v_gene: TRBV11-1
CDR3nt: TGTGCCAGCAGCTCCCCCCAGGGGACTTGGAATGAGCAGTTCTTC
CDR3aa: CASSSPQGTWNEQFF

abundance: many
d_gene: -
j_gene: TRBJ1-2
v_gene: TRBV6-5
CDR3nt: TGTGCCAGCAGTTACTACAGTGGGACGGACTATGGCTACACCTTC
CDR3aa: CASSYYSGTDYGYTF

abundance: -
d_gene: -
j_gene: TRBJ2-5
v_gene: TRBV19
CDR3nt: TGTGCCAGTAGTATGGCAGGGTGGCCAGGAGAGACCCAGTACTTC
CDR3aa: CASSMAGWPGETQYF

abundance: once
d_gene: -
j_gene: TRBJ2-7
v_gene: TRBV2
CDR3nt: TGTGCCAGCAGTGAAGCGGTTCACGAGCAGTACTTC
CDR3aa: CASSEAVHEQYF

abundance: -
d_gene: -
j_gene: TRBJ1-1
v_gene: TRBV7-3
CDR3nt: TGTGCCAGCAGCTTCACTGAAGCTTTCTTC
CDR3aa: CASSFTEAFF